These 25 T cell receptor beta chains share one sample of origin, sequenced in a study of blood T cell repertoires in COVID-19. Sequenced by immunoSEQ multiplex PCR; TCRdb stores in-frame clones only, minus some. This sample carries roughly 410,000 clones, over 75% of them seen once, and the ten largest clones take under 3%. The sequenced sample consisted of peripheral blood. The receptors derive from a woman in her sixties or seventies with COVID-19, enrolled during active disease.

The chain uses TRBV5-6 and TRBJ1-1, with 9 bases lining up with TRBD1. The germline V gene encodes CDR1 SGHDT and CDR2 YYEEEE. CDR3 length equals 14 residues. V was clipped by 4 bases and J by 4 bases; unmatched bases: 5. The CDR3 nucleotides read TGTGCCAGCAGCCCTCTGACAGGGGGCACTGAAGCTTTCTTT. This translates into CASSPLTGGTEAFF.

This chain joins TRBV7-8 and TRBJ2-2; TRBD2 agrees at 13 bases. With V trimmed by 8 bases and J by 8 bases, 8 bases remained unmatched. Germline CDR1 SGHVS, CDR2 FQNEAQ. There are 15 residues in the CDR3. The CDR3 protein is CASARLAGGSGELFF. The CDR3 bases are TGTGCCAGCGCTCGACTAGCGGGGGGATCTGGGGAGCTGTTTTTT.

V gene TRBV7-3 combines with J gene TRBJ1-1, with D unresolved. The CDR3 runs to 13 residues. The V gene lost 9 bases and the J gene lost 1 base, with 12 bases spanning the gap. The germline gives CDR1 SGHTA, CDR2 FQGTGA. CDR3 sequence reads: CASREYSNTEAFF. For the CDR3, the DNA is TGTGCCAGTCGGGAGTACTCGAACACTGAAGCTTTCTTT.

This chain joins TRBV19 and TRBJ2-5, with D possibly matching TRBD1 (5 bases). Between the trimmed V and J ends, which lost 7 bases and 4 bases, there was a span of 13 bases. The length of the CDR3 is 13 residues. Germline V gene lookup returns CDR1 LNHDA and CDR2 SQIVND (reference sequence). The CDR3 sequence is CASTPGRGETQYF. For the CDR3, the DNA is TGTGCCAGTACCCCCGGAAGGGGAGAGACCCAGTACTTC.

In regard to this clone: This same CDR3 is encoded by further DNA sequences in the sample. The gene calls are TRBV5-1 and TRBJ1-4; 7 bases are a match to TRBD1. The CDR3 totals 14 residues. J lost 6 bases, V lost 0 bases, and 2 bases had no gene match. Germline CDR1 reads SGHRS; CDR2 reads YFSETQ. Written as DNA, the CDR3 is TGCGCCAGCAGCTTGGCAGGGGGTGATGAAAAACTGTTTTTT. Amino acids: CASSLAGGDEKLFF. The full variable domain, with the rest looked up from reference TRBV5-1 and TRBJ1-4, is KAGVTQTPRYLIKTRGQQVTLSCSPISGHRSVSWYQQTPGQGLQFLFEYFSETQRNKGNFPGRFSGRQFSNSRSEMNVSTLELGDSALYLCASSLAGGDEKLFFGSGTQLSVL.

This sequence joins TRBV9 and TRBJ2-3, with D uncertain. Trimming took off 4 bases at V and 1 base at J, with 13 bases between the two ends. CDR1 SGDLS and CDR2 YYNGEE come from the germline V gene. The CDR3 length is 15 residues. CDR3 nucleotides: TGTGCCAGCAGCTCTGACATTACGGGCACAGATACGCAGTATTTT. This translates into CASSSDITGTDTQYF.

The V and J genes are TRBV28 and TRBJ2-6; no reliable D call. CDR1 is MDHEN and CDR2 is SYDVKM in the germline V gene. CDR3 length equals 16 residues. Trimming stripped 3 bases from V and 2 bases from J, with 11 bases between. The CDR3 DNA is TGTGCCAGCAGTTTCACCCCCGAGGCTGGGGCCAACGTCCTGACTTTC. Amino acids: CASSFTPEAGANVLTF.

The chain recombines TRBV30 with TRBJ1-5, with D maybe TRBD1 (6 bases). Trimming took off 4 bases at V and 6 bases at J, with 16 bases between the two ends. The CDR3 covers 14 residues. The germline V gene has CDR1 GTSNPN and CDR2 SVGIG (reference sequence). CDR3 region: CAWMGANFVQPQHF. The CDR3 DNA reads TGTGCCTGGATGGGGGCCAATTTCGTTCAGCCCCAGCATTTT.

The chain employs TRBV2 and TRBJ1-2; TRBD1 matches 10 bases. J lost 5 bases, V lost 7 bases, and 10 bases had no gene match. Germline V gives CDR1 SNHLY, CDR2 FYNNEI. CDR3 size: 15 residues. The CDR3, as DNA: TGTGCCAGCACGGGGACAGGGGCCGAGATTTATGGCTACACCTTC. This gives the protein CASTGTGAEIYGYTF.

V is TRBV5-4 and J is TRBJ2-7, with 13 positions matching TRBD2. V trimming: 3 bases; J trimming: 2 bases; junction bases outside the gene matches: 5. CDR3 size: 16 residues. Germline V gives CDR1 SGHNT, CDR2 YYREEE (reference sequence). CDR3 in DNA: TGTGCCAGCAGCTCCCCTGGACTAGCGGGGGCCTACGAGCAGTACTTC. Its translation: CASSSPGLAGAYEQYF.

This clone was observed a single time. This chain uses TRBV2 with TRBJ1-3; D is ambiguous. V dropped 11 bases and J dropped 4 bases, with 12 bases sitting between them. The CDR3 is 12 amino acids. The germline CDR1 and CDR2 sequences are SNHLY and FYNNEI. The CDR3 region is CACRGLGNTIYF. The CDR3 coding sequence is TGTGCCTGCCGAGGCCTCGGAAACACCATATATTTT. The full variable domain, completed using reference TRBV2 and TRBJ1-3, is EPEVTQTPSHQVTQMGQEVILRCVPISNHLYFYWYRQILGQKVEFLVSFYNNEISEKSEIFDDQFSVERPDGSNFTLKIRSTKLEDSAMYFCACRGLGNTIYFGEGSWLTVV.

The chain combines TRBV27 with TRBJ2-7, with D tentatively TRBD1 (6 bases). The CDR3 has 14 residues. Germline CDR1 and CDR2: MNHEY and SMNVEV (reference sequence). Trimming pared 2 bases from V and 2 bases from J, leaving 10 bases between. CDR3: CASSLPDRPYEQYF. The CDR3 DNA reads TGTGCCAGCAGTTTACCGGACAGACCCTACGAGCAGTACTTC.

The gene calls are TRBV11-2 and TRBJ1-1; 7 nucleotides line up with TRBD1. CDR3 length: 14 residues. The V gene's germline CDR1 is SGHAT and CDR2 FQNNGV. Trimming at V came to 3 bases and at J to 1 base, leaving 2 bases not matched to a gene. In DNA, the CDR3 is TGTGCCAGCAGCTTTCGACAGGGGAACACTGAAGCTTTCTTT. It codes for CASSFRQGNTEAFF.

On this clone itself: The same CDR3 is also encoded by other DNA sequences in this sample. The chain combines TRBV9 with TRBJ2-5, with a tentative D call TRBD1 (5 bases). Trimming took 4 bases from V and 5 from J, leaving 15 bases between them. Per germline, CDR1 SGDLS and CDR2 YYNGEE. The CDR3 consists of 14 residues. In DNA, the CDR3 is TGTGCCAGCAGCCTCAGGCAGGGTCAGGAGACCCAGTACTTC. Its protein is CASSLRQGQETQYF.

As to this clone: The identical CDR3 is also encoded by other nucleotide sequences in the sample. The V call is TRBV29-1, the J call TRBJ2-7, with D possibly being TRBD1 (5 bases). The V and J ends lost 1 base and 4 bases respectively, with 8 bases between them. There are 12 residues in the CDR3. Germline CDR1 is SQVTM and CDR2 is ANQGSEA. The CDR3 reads CSVEGQGYEQYF. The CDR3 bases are TGCAGCGTTGAAGGGCAGGGTTACGAGCAGTACTTC.

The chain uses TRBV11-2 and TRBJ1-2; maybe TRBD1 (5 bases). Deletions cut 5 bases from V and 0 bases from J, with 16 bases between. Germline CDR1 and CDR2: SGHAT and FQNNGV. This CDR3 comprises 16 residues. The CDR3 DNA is TGTGCCAGCAGCAAAGGGGTGGGCAGGGCTAACTATGGCTACACCTTC. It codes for CASSKGVGRANYGYTF.

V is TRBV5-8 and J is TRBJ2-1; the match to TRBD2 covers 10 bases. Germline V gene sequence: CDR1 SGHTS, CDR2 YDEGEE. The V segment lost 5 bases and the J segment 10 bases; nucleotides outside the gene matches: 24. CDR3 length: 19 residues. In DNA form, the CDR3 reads TGTGCCAGCAGTTCTCCCAGGGTCCTGGCAAGCGGGGGGGCCCGAGAGCAGTTCTTC. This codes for CASSSPRVLASGGAREQFF.

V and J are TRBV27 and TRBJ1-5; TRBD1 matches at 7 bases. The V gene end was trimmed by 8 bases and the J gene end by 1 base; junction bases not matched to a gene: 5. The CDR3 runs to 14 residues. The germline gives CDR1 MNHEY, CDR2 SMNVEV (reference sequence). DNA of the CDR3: TGTGCCAGCGGCTTGACAGGGAGCAATCAGCCCCAGCATTTT. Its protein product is CASGLTGSNQPQHF.

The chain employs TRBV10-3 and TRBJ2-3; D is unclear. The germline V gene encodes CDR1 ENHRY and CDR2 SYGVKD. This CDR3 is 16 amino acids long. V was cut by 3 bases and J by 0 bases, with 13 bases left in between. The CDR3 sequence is CAISDFGGTSTDTQYF. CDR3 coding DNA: TGTGCCATCAGTGACTTTGGCGGAACTAGCACAGATACGCAGTATTTT.

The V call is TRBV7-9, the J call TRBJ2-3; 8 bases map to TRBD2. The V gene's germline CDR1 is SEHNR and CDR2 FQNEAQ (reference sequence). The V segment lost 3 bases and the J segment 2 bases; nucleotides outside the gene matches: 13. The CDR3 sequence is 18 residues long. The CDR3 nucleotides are TGTGCCAGCAGCTTGGGAGCGGGGGCCTTTCCGTACACAGATACGCAGTATTTT. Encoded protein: CASSLGAGAFPYTDTQYF.

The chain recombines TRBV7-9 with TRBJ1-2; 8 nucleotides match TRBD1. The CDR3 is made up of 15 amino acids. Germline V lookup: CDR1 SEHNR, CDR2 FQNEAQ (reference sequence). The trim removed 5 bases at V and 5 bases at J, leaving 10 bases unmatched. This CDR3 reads CASSINNRGKYGYTF. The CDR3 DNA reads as TGTGCCAGCAGCATAAACAACAGGGGGAAGTATGGCTACACCTTC.

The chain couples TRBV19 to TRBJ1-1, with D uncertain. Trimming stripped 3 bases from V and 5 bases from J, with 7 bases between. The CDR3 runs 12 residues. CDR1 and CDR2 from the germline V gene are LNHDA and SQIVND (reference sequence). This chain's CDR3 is CASSILGTEAFF. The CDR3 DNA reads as TGTGCCAGTAGTATTCTCGGGACTGAAGCTTTCTTT. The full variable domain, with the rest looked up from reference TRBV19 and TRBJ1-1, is DGGITQSPKYLFRKEGQNVTLSCEQNLNHDAMYWYRQDPGQGLRLIYYSQIVNDFQKGDIAEGYSVSREKKESFPLTVTSAQKNPTAFYLCASSILGTEAFFGQGTRLTVV.

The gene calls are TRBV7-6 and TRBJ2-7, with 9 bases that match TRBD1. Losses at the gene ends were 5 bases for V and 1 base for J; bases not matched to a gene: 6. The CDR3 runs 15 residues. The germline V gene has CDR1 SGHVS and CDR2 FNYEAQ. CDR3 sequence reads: CASSRRTGESYEQYF. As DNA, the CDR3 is TGTGCCAGCAGCAGGCGGACAGGGGAGTCCTACGAGCAGTACTTC.

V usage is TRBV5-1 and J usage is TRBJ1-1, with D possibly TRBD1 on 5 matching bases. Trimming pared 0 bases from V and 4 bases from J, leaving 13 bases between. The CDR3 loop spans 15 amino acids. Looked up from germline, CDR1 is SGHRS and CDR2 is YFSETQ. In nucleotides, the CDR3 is TGCGCCAGCAGCTTGGATCCCCAGGGCAGCACTGAAGCTTTCTTT. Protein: CASSLDPQGSTEAFF.

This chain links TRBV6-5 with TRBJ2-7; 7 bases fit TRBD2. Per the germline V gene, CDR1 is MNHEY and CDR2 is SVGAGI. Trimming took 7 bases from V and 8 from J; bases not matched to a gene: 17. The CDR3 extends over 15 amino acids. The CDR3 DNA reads TGTGCCAGCATTCCTACGGGGGGAGGGAGGGGAAAGCAGTACTTC. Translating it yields CASIPTGGGRGKQYF.